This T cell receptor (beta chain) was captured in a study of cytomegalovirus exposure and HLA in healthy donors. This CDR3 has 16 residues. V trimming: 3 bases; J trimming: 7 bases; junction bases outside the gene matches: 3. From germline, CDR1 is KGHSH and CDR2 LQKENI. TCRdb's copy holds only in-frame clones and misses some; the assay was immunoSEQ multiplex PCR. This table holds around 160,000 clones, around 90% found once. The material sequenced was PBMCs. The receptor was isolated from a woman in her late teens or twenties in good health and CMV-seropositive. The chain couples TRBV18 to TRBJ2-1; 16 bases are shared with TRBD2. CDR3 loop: CASSPMGLAGGNEQFF. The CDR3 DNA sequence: TGTGCCAGCTCACCTATGGGACTAGCGGGGGGGAATGAGCAGTTCTTC.